The 24 T cell receptor beta chains given below trace back to one sample, sequenced in a study of blood T cell repertoires in COVID-19. Method: immunoSEQ multiplex PCR; TCRdb's copy keeps in-frame clones and lacks some. The sample contains about 79,000 clones, around 90% of which appear only once. Sequencing input: peripheral blood. Source of these receptors: a man aged 45-60 years with active COVID-19.

The DNA of the CDR3 is TGTGCCAGCTCACCGAACAGGGATGGCTACACCTTC. It yields the protein CASSPNRDGYTF. The gene calls are TRBV18 and TRBJ1-2; D possibly corresponds to TRBD1 (6 bases). Trimming removed 3 bases at V and 6 bases at J, with 8 bases between. The V gene's germline CDR1 is KGHSH and CDR2 LQKENI. The CDR3 consists of 12 residues.

In its sample, this clone was seen once. V gene TRBV13 combines with J gene TRBJ2-2; 11 positions agree with TRBD2. The V gene's germline CDR1 is PRHDT and CDR2 FYEKMQ (reference sequence). The CDR3 extends over 18 amino acids. V gave up 3 bases and J gave up 2 bases; unmatched junction bases: 8. Here the CDR3 reads CASSFGISGRANTGELFF. The CDR3 nucleotides read TGTGCCAGCAGCTTTGGGATTAGCGGGAGGGCCAACACCGGGGAGCTGTTTTTT. Full variable domain (rest looked up from reference TRBV13 and TRBJ2-2): AAGVIQSPRHLIKEKRETATLKCYPIPRHDTVYWYQQGPGQDPQFLISFYEKMQSDKGSIPDRFSAQQFSDYHSELNMSSLELGDSALYFCASSFGISGRANTGELFFGEGSRLTVL.

The rearrangement uses TRBV5-1 and TRBJ2-1, with a possible D match to TRBD1 (5 bases). Trimming took 0 bases from V and 0 from J, leaving 7 bases between them. Germline V gene sequence: CDR1 SGHRS, CDR2 YFSETQ. The CDR3 totals 15 residues. The chain's CDR3 is CASSLGQGSYNEQFF. For the CDR3, the DNA is TGCGCCAGCAGCTTGGGTCAGGGCTCCTACAATGAGCAGTTCTTC.

The chain has TRBV6-1 and TRBJ1-4; 7 nucleotides align to TRBD1. CDR1 and CDR2 from the germline V gene are MNHNS and SASEGT. The CDR3 extends over 15 amino acids. Unmatched junction bases numbered 5, after V lost 2 bases and J lost 5 bases. The CDR3 here is CASSEWGQRNEKLFF. For the CDR3, the DNA is TGTGCCAGCAGTGAATGGGGACAGCGGAATGAAAAACTGTTTTTT.

The rearrangement links TRBV10-3 to TRBJ1-5; D may be TRBD1 (6 bases). This CDR3 is built from 15 residues. Germline V gene sequence: CDR1 ENHRY, CDR2 SYGVKD. Trimming stripped 3 bases from V and 6 bases from J, with 15 bases between. CDR3 protein: CAISDDGGLGQPQHF. The DNA for the CDR3 is TGTGCCATCAGTGATGATGGGGGCTTGGGTCAGCCCCAGCATTTT.

The chain joins TRBV28 to TRBJ2-7, with 8 bases matching TRBD2. After removal of 6 bases from V and 6 bases from J, the junction contained 16 bases not matched to a gene. Looked up from germline, CDR1 is MDHEN and CDR2 is SYDVKM. The CDR3 is 16 amino acids. The CDR3 is CASRSATGTRGLEQYF. CDR3 DNA: TGTGCCAGCAGATCCGCAACCGGGACTAGGGGCCTCGAGCAGTACTTC.

The chain is built from TRBV7-6 and TRBJ2-3, with TRBD2 matching over 9 bases. The V segment lost 4 bases and the J segment 6 bases; nucleotides outside the gene matches: 8. CDR3 size: 15 residues. Germline lookup yields CDR1 SGHVS and CDR2 FNYEAQ. The CDR3 sequence: CASSSSGIRSDTQYF. As DNA, the CDR3 is TGTGCCAGCAGCTCTAGCGGGATCCGGTCGGATACGCAGTATTTT.

This sequence joins TRBV4-2 and TRBJ1-2; 9 bases map to TRBD1. After removal of 4 bases from V and 4 bases from J, the junction contained 13 bases not matched to a gene. From germline, CDR1 is LGHNA and CDR2 YNFKEQ. CDR3 length: 17 amino acids. CDR3 protein: CASSLLETGGFSYGYTF. Written as DNA, the CDR3 is TGTGCCAGCAGCCTCCTTGAGACAGGGGGGTTTAGCTATGGCTACACCTTC.

This chain joins TRBV18 and TRBJ1-5; 8 bases match TRBD1. The CDR3 spans 16 residues. With 4 bases clipped from V and 5 bases from J, the junction kept 10 bases outside the gene matches. Germline CDR1 is KGHSH and CDR2 is LQKENI. The DNA of the CDR3 is TGTGCCAGCTCACTTGACAGGGGTAAGGGTTATCAGCCCCAGCATTTT. This codes for CASSLDRGKGYQPQHF.

This chain links TRBV7-9 with TRBJ2-4; D is possibly TRBD1 (5 bases). CDR3 length: 13 residues. V lost 3 bases and J lost 11, with 14 bases in between. Germline CDR1 and CDR2: SEHNR and FQNEAQ (reference sequence). Written as DNA, the CDR3 is TGTGCCAGCAGCTTCTCACAGGCGCTGTTTCAGTACTTC. Its translation: CASSFSQALFQYF.

The V gene is TRBV6-2 or TRBV6-3, the J gene TRBJ2-7; D possibly corresponds to TRBD2 (6 bases). Germline CDR1 and CDR2: MNHEY and SVGEGT. Trimming removed 4 bases at V and 3 bases at J, with 10 bases between. This CDR3 has 13 residues. CDR3 in amino acids: CASSSWGGYEQYF. The CDR3, as DNA: TGTGCCAGCAGTTCATGGGGAGGCTACGAGCAGTACTTC.

This sequence joins TRBV7-6 and TRBJ2-2, with TRBD2 identical over 8 bases. Germline V lookup: CDR1 SGHVS, CDR2 FNYEAQ. This CDR3 has 20 residues. Trimming at V came to 4 bases and at J to 0 bases, leaving 16 bases not matched to a gene. CDR3 sequence (DNA): TGTGCCAGCAGCTCCCCACCGGGACTAGGGACGTTCGCGAACACCGGGGAGCTGTTTTTT. This gives the protein CASSSPPGLGTFANTGELFF.

The chain joins TRBV4-3 to TRBJ1-4, with D unresolved. Trimming took off 0 bases at V and 8 bases at J, with 13 bases between the two ends. The CDR3 length is 15 residues. CDR1 is LGHNA, CDR2 YSLEER, per germline. CDR3 region: CASSQDRPPREKLFF. The CDR3 nucleotides read TGCGCCAGCAGCCAAGATCGGCCCCCTAGAGAAAAACTGTTTTTT.

V usage is TRBV7-2 and J usage is TRBJ1-2; 8 bases are a match to TRBD1. Germline CDR1 reads SGHTA; CDR2 reads FQGNSA. CDR3 length equals 12 residues. Unmatched junction bases numbered 3, after V lost 4 bases and J lost 8 bases. DNA of the CDR3: TGTGCCAGCAGCTGGACAGGGACGGGCTACACCTTC. This encodes CASSWTGTGYTF. Looking up the rest from reference TRBV7-2 and TRBJ1-2 gives the full variable domain: GAGVSQSPSNKVTEKGKDVELRCDPISGHTALYWYRQSLGQGLEFLIYFQGNSAPDKSGLPSDRFSAERTGGSVSTLTIQRTQQEDSAVYLCASSWTGTGYTFGSGTRLTVV.

The genes are TRBV9 and TRBJ1-5; weak D call: TRBD1 (6 bases). This CDR3 region has 16 residues. Germline lookup yields CDR1 SGDLS and CDR2 YYNGEE. Trimming removed 3 bases from V and 1 base from J, with 14 bases in between. Written as DNA, the CDR3 is TGTGCCAGCAGCGCCAACCCCGACAGGAGCAATCAGCCCCAGCATTTT. Translating gives CASSANPDRSNQPQHF.

The chain has TRBV28 and TRBJ2-7; D perhaps matches TRBD2 (6 bases). Germline V CDR1 and CDR2: MDHEN, SYDVKM. The CDR3 runs to 14 residues. V was cut by 7 bases and J by 0 bases, with 13 bases left in between. The CDR3 protein is CASTPGLTSYEQYF. The DNA of the CDR3 is TGTGCCAGCACCCCGGGACTCACCTCCTACGAGCAGTACTTC.

The chain is built from TRBV2 and TRBJ1-1; D gene uncertain. Germline CDR1 and CDR2: SNHLY and FYNNEI. Trimming stripped 6 bases from V and 2 bases from J, with 7 bases between. The CDR3 is made up of 12 amino acids. The CDR3 protein is CASRELNTEAFF. CDR3 bases: TGTGCCAGCAGGGAGCTCAACACTGAAGCTTTCTTT. The full variable domain, its missing parts supplied by reference TRBV2 and TRBJ1-1, is EPEVTQTPSHQVTQMGQEVILRCVPISNHLYFYWYRQILGQKVEFLVSFYNNEISEKSEIFDDQFSVERPDGSNFTLKIRSTKLEDSAMYFCASRELNTEAFFGQGTRLTVV.

The chain recombines TRBV30 with TRBJ1-2, with a possible D match to TRBD1 (5 bases). Germline lookup yields CDR1 GTSNPN and CDR2 SVGIG (reference sequence). The V and J ends lost 0 bases and 7 bases respectively, with 9 bases between them. The CDR3 length is 12 residues. The DNA of the CDR3 is TGTGCCTGGAGTGTTCAGGGAGGTGGCTACACCTTC. As protein: CAWSVQGGGYTF.

V usage is TRBV11-2 and J usage is TRBJ2-5; 11 nucleotides align to TRBD2. CDR1 and CDR2 (germline): SGHAT, FQNNGV. The V and J ends lost 2 bases and 3 bases, in that order; junction bases with no gene match: 14. The CDR3 spans 19 residues. The CDR3 loop reads CASSLPLAGGPGSKETQYF. CDR3 coding DNA: TGTGCCAGCAGCTTACCTCTAGCGGGAGGACCAGGGAGTAAAGAGACCCAGTACTTC.

The V and J genes are TRBV21-1 and TRBJ1-3; the table's D call, TRBD1, was not checked against the DNA. TRBV21-1 is labeled a pseudogene. The CDR3 spans 18 residues. The CDR3 DNA follows: TGTGCCAGCAGCAAATCGGTGGACAGGGGATACTCTGGAAACACCATATATTTT. This sequence encodes CASSKSVDRGYSGNTIYF.

J is TRBJ2-3 and V is TRBV29-1; TRBD1 aligns across 7 bases. The CDR3 spans 12 residues. Germline V gene lookup returns CDR1 SQVTM and CDR2 ANQGSEA. With V trimmed by 4 bases and J by 5 bases, 3 bases remained unmatched. CDR3 sequence: CSVGTGVDTQYF. DNA for the CDR3: TGCAGCGTTGGAACAGGGGTAGATACGCAGTATTTT.

This clone was found once. One base away lies a much larger clone, so this may be a sequencing read error. The chain joins TRBV19 to TRBJ2-7; 9 nucleotides line up with TRBD1. The CDR3 runs 14 residues. V dropped 3 bases and J dropped 2; count of bases not matched to a gene: 2. Germline values: CDR1 LNHDA, CDR2 SQIVND (reference sequence). The CDR3 DNA reads TGTGCCAGTAGTATGGGGACAGGGACCTACGAGCAGTACTTC. This encodes CASSMGTGTYEQYF.

J is TRBJ2-7 and V is TRBV6-1; the D gene is possibly TRBD1 (5 bases). This CDR3 is 15 amino acids long. The germline V gene encodes CDR1 MNHNS and CDR2 SASEGT. The V and J ends lost 0 bases and 4 bases respectively, with 13 bases between them. The CDR3 DNA follows: TGTGCCAGCAGTGAAGCCAGGGTGTTTTCTTACGAGCAGTACTTC. It encodes CASSEARVFSYEQYF.

V gene TRBV7-2 combines with J gene TRBJ2-4, with D tentatively TRBD1 (6 bases). The V and J ends lost 3 bases and 3 bases respectively, with 9 bases between them. The germline gives CDR1 SGHTA, CDR2 FQGNSA. The CDR3 has 14 amino acids. The CDR3 DNA reads TGTGCCAGCAGCTTTGCACAGGGCAAAAACATTCAGTACTTC. Encoded protein: CASSFAQGKNIQYF.